A selection of T cell receptor beta chains follows, all from one sample in a study of beta chain features in type 1 diabetes. TCRdb's copy holds only in-frame clones and misses some; the assay was immunoSEQ multiplex PCR. The sample contains more than 550,000 clones, roughly 13% of which appear only once. Material for sequencing was naive CD4+ T cells from blood. The receptor source for this set is a man aged 18 to 30 with type 1 diabetes. CDR3s include the opening cysteine and the closing phenylalanine or tryptophan. The D gene is left open where the match is weak. A row's size may be missing; if present it is once, few, many or a size class.

clone size	V gene	J gene	D gene	CDR3 DNA	CDR3 protein
few	TRBV19	TRBJ2-5	.	TGTGCCAGTAGTATTGAAGGAGAGACCCAGTACTTC	CASSIEGETQYF
few	TRBV4-3	TRBJ1-2	.	TGCGCCAGCAGCCCGAGGTATGGCTACACCTTC	CASSPRYGYTF
few	TRBV5-1	TRBJ2-7	TRBD2	TGCGCCAGCAGCTTGCAACCTAGCGGGGTCGTCGAGCAGTACTTC	CASSLQPSGVVEQYF
.	TRBV9	TRBJ2-4	.	TGTGCCAGCAGCGTAGCCTCACGGGGGTCGGCCAAAAACATTCAGTACTTC	CASSVASRGSAKNIQYF
.	TRBV7-9	TRBJ2-3	.	TGTGCCAGCAGCATGGTTGTTACAGATACGCAGTATTTT	CASSMVVTDTQYF
few	TRBV27	TRBJ2-7	.	TGTGCCAGCAGTGCCGGAGGGGGGCGCGAGCAGTACTTC	CASSAGGGREQYF
few	TRBV7-2	TRBJ2-6	.	TGTGCCAGCAGCTCAGTGGCTGGGGCCAACGTCCTGACTTTC	CASSSVAGANVLTF
.	TRBV14	TRBJ2-1	.	TGTGCCAGCAGGGGACCCCTTGTCAATGAGCAGTTCTTC	CASRGPLVNEQFF
.	TRBV1	TRBJ2-6	.	TGCACCAGCAGCAAGAATTGTTTGTGCACAAGTCGGGCCAACGTCCTGACTTTC	CTSSKNCLCTSRANVLTF
.	TRBV6-5	TRBJ2-4	.	TGTGCCAGCAGTTACCCCGGGGGAAACATTCAGTACTTC	CASSYPGGNIQYF
.	TRBV18	TRBJ2-1	.	TGTGCCAGCTCCAGGGAACTCTACAATGAGCAGTTCTTC	CASSRELYNEQFF